This T cell receptor beta chain was documented in a study of monozygotic twins with inflammatory bowel disease. TCRdb reprocessed the 5' RACE reads, with one entry per CDR3 protein and no DNA. The sample table sets out fewer than 350,000 distinct CDR3 sequences. The CDR3 sequence is 15 residues long. Germline V gene sequence: CDR1 MDHEN, CDR2 SYDVKM. The chain links TRBV28 to TRBJ2-7; without DNA, the TCRdb call of TRBD2 cannot be checked. The source material was blood. The source of this sequence is a human donor with ulcerative colitis or Crohn's disease, or a healthy co-twin of an affected twin (not recorded which). The CDR3: CASRLGGRVLYEQYF.